The table lists the clone carrying this TCR beta chain with a few counts. cDNA molecules carried unique molecular identifiers, and template switching added a universal primer site. TCRdb recomputed calls from the 5' RACE reads with MiXCR, one row per CDR3 protein. The sample records about 790,000 distinct CDR3 sequences, around a sixth being singletons. This sample was taken from a study of identical twins. The germline CDR1 and CDR2 sequences are MNHNS and SASEGT. The ends were cut back, 7 bases at V and 0 bases at J, with 19 bases in the middle. The CDR3 is 17 amino acids. A further study also used this sample, focusing on T cells expressing NK-cell markers.

The TCR originated in a woman younger than 35 in good health. The sequencing input was PBMCs. J is TRBJ2-1 and V is TRBV6-1; D ambiguous. The CDR3 reads CASTPTSEAGSYNEQFF. The DNA for the CDR3 is TGTGCCAGCACTCCAACGAGTGAGGCCGGCTCCTACAATGAGCAGTTCTTC.